This T cell receptor (beta chain) was sequenced in a study of blood T cell repertoires in COVID-19. Study in general: The analysed material was cDNA or gDNA that came from T cells, B-cell-depleted T cells, or PBMCs.

Original analysis: Nucleated cell number was recorded as an estimate derived from reference gene primer amplification. TCRdb's copy holds only in-frame clones and misses some; the assay was immunoSEQ multiplex PCR. Clone size and V and J calls were adopted from that table, with D and trimming inferred from the DNA. The sample lists approximately 200,000 clones, about 90% occurring once. Germline V CDR1 and CDR2: LNHDA, SQIVND (reference sequence). Trimming at V came to 5 bases and at J to 3 bases, leaving 7 bases not matched to a gene. The CDR3 spans 15 residues. What was sequenced was peripheral blood. The clonotype originates from a man aged 25 to 40 with COVID-19, enrolled during active disease. This chain uses TRBV19 with TRBJ1-2, with TRBD1 matching 9 bases. The CDR3 loop reads CASSRRTGAYYGYTF. In nucleotides, the CDR3 is TGTGCCAGTAGTCGTCGGACAGGGGCTTACTATGGCTACACCTTC.